Below, 15 T cell receptor beta chains from the same sample are listed, as sequenced in a study of blood T cell repertoires in COVID-19. The table came from immunoSEQ multiplex PCR; TCRdb's copy has only in-frame clones and leaves some out. The table includes approximately 65,000 clones, just over 85% detected once. The specimen was peripheral blood. These receptors originate from a man aged 40-50 years with acute or convalescent COVID-19.

This clone has more than one count but fewer than ten. This rearrangement joins TRBV5-5 to TRBJ1-5; 9 nucleotides align to TRBD1. V dropped 4 bases and J dropped 2; count of bases not matched to a gene: 4. Looked up from germline, CDR1 is SGHKS and CDR2 is YYEKEE (reference sequence). The CDR3 is made up of 15 amino acids. CDR3 DNA: TGTGCCAGCAGCCGACAGGGGGATGGCAATCAGCCCCAGCATTTT. Protein product: CASSRQGDGNQPQHF.

The rearrangement joins TRBV10-1 to TRBJ2-2, with D maybe TRBD1 (5 bases). Per the germline V gene, CDR1 is WNHNN and CDR2 is SYGVQD (reference sequence). This CDR3 spans 14 amino acids. V was trimmed by 4 bases and J by 6 bases, leaving 12 bases between them. The CDR3 reads CASSARQSPGELFF. CDR3 nucleotides: TGCGCCAGCAGTGCGAGACAGTCTCCCGGGGAGCTGTTTTTT.

The chain has TRBV3-1 (or the pseudogene TRBV3-2) and TRBJ1-2, with D maybe TRBD1 (5 bases). The CDR3 is 14 amino acids. Germline lookup yields CDR1 LGHDT and CDR2 YNNKEL (reference sequence). V was cut by 3 bases and J by 2 bases, with 10 bases left in between. CDR3 in DNA: TGTGCCAGCAGCCAGATGGGGGGGAACTATGGCTACACCTTC. Translating it yields CASSQMGGNYGYTF.

The chain joins TRBV28 to TRBJ1-5; possible D gene TRBD1, 5 bases. The V gene lost 6 bases and the J gene lost 4 bases, with 10 bases spanning the gap. The CDR3 sequence is 13 residues long. The germline gives CDR1 MDHEN, CDR2 SYDVKM. The CDR3: CASRGLGNQPQHF. CDR3 in DNA: TGTGCCAGCAGGGGACTTGGGAATCAGCCCCAGCATTTT.

In this sample, this clone turned up once. The V and J genes are TRBV2 and TRBJ2-2; 10 positions agree with TRBD2. Germline V lookup: CDR1 SNHLY, CDR2 FYNNEI. Losses at the gene ends were 4 bases for V and 6 bases for J; bases not matched to a gene: 5. The CDR3 has 15 amino acids. This chain's CDR3 is CASSALAGEPGELFF. The DNA of the CDR3 is TGTGCCAGCAGTGCCCTAGCGGGGGAACCCGGGGAGCTGTTTTTT.

The V and J genes are TRBV15 and TRBJ1-2; D is unresolved. This CDR3 contains 17 residues. The V gene's germline CDR1 is LNHNV and CDR2 YYDKDF (reference sequence). V was trimmed by 0 bases and J by 5 bases, leaving 19 bases between them. CDR3: CATSRDSVGAGGYGYTF. The CDR3 nucleotides read TGTGCCACCAGCAGAGATAGTGTGGGTGCGGGAGGTTATGGCTACACCTTC.

The CDR3 region has the DNA TGTGCCAGCAGCCCACCCCCCGGGACAGCTCGAAACTATGGCTACACCTTC. Encoded protein: CASSPPPGTARNYGYTF. The V gene is TRBV11-3, the J gene TRBJ1-2, with TRBD1 identical over 7 bases. Germline CDR1 SGHNT, CDR2 YENEEA. The CDR3 is made up of 17 amino acids. The ends lost 5 bases at V and 2 bases at J; junction bases unmatched: 14.

CDR3 region: CASSQADPGTGGYEQYF. The CDR3 DNA reads TGCGCCAGCAGCCAAGCGGACCCCGGGACAGGAGGCTACGAGCAGTACTTC. The chain carries TRBV4-1 and TRBJ2-7; 8 nucleotides agree with TRBD1. This CDR3 is 17 amino acids long. After removal of 1 base from V and 3 bases from J, the junction contained 11 bases not matched to a gene. Per the germline V gene, CDR1 is MGHRA and CDR2 is YSYEKL.

The J gene is TRBJ2-1, the V gene TRBV11-3, with 7 positions matching TRBD2. The CDR3 extends over 15 amino acids. V was pared by 5 bases and J by 6 bases, with 10 bases of the junction left unmatched. Germline CDR1 is SGHNT and CDR2 is YENEEA. In DNA form, the CDR3 reads TGTGCCAGCAGCGTTGGACTAGTAAAGGGCAATGAGCAGTTCTTC. Translated: CASSVGLVKGNEQFF. The variable domain in full, with the rest retrieved from reference TRBV11-3 and TRBJ2-1, is EAGVVQSPRYKIIEKKQPVAFWCNPISGHNTLYWYLQNLGQGPELLIRYENEEAVDDSQLPKDRFSAERLKGVDSTLKIQPAELGDSAVYLCASSVGLVKGNEQFFGPGTRLTVL.

V is TRBV19 and J is TRBJ1-4; a possible D gene is TRBD1 (6 bases). V lost 6 bases and J 7 bases, leaving 18 bases between the germline ends. The CDR3 length is 15 residues. Germline V gene lookup returns CDR1 LNHDA and CDR2 SQIVND (reference sequence). CDR3 DNA: TGTGCCAGTAGGACCCAGGGGAGACAGATTGAAAAACTGTTTTTT. It yields the protein CASRTQGRQIEKLFF.

V is TRBV7-9 and J is TRBJ2-3, with D possibly TRBD1 on 5 matching bases. The V gene lost 4 bases and the J gene lost 2 bases, with 19 bases spanning the gap. Germline loops: CDR1 SEHNR, CDR2 FQNEAQ (reference sequence). There are 17 residues in the CDR3. The CDR3 sequence is CASSWAYQGPITDTQYF. Written as DNA, the CDR3 is TGTGCCAGCAGCTGGGCATACCAGGGTCCTATCACAGATACGCAGTATTTT. Complete variable domain (other parts from reference TRBV7-9 and TRBJ2-3): DTGVSQNPRHKITKRGQNVTFRCDPISEHNRLYWYRQTLGQGPEFLTYFQNEAQLEKSRLLSDRFSAERPKGSFSTLEIQRTEQGDSAMYLCASSWAYQGPITDTQYFGPGTRLTVL.

The chain joins TRBV11-3 to TRBJ2-5; 8 bases map to TRBD1. V lost 0 bases, J lost 2 bases, and 8 bases stayed unmatched. Per the germline V gene, CDR1 is SGHNT and CDR2 is YENEEA. CDR3 length: 17 amino acids. This CDR3 reads CASSLDGGTGGQETQYF. CDR3 nucleotide sequence: TGTGCCAGCAGCTTAGATGGGGGGACAGGAGGTCAAGAGACCCAGTACTTC.

The rearrangement joins TRBV10-1 to TRBJ1-6; D gene ambiguous. The CDR3 is 16 residues long. CDR1 and CDR2 (germline): WNHNN, SYGVQD (reference sequence). Trimming stripped 2 bases from V and 10 bases from J, with 18 bases between. The CDR3 loop reads CASSEGGPQVESPLHF. As DNA, the CDR3 is TGCGCCAGCAGTGAGGGTGGGCCTCAGGTAGAATCACCCCTCCACTTT.

The CDR3 DNA follows: TGTGCCAGCAGCTTAGCCGGGAGGAGCACCGGGGAGCTGTTTTTT. Amino acids: CASSLAGRSTGELFF. The chain combines TRBV7-9 with TRBJ2-2; TRBD2 aligns across 7 bases. Germline loops: CDR1 SEHNR, CDR2 FQNEAQ (reference sequence). J lost 4 bases, V lost 0 bases, and 2 bases had no gene match. The CDR3 is 15 amino acids. The full variable domain, rest sourced from reference TRBV7-9 and TRBJ2-2, is DTGVSQNPRHKITKRGQNVTFRCDPISEHNRLYWYRQTLGQGPEFLTYFQNEAQLEKSRLLSDRFSAERPKGSFSTLEIQRTEQGDSAMYLCASSLAGRSTGELFFGEGSRLTVL.

The chain uses TRBV27 and TRBJ1-5; 8 positions agree with TRBD1. The CDR3 extends over 16 amino acids. V was clipped by 6 bases and J by 6 bases; unmatched bases: 13. Germline lookup yields CDR1 MNHEY and CDR2 SMNVEV (reference sequence). The CDR3 spells CASRPVTGEGSQPQHF. The CDR3 bases are TGTGCCAGCAGGCCAGTGACAGGGGAAGGAAGTCAGCCCCAGCATTTT.